Below are 29 T cell receptor beta chains sequenced from a single sample in a study of blood T cell repertoires in COVID-19 (dated by TCRdb to 2020 to 2022). Library construction relied on the immunoSEQ multiplex PCR assay. As stored in TCRdb, this immuneACCESS dataset retains in-frame rearrangements with V and J assigned. A fraction of the clones does not appear; measured against another copy, unresolved V genes explain less than half of the discrepancy, and the remainder lacks a known reason. The sample table shows around 200,000 clones, and approximately 90% are seen once. About 1.2% of the sample belongs to the ten largest clones. Sequencing was done on a sample of PBMCs or T cells enriched from blood (not recorded which). These receptors were collected from a man aged 25-40 years who had recovered from COVID-19.

The chain links TRBV7-9 to TRBJ2-2; TRBD1 agrees at 7 bases. The CDR3 consists of 16 residues. Germline CDR1 and CDR2: SEHNR and FQNEAQ (reference sequence). V was pared by 2 bases and J by 2 bases, with 5 bases of the junction left unmatched. CDR3 loop: CASSLRGQVNTGELFF. CDR3 nucleotide sequence: TGTGCCAGCAGCTTACGCGGACAGGTCAACACCGGGGAGCTGTTTTTT.

J is TRBJ2-1 and V is TRBV28; 12 bases match TRBD2. V gave up 5 bases and J gave up 4 bases; unmatched junction bases: 6. Germline V CDR1 and CDR2: MDHEN, SYDVKM. The CDR3 runs to 16 residues. CDR3 region: CASSLLTSGGYNEQFF. The CDR3, as DNA: TGTGCCAGCAGTCTCCTGACTAGCGGGGGTTACAATGAGCAGTTCTTC.

This chain links TRBV2 with TRBJ2-7; 9 bases line up with TRBD1. This CDR3 comprises 14 residues. V lost 6 bases, J lost 6 bases, and 9 bases stayed unmatched. Germline loops: CDR1 SNHLY, CDR2 FYNNEI. The chain's CDR3 is CASSGQGTFFEQYF. The CDR3 DNA is TGTGCCAGCAGCGGACAGGGGACCTTCTTCGAGCAGTACTTC.

On this clone itself: Germline is not matched at one junction end, which may reflect a read error. The chain couples TRBV2 to TRBJ2-3, with TRBD1 identical over 7 bases. Germline CDR1 SNHLY, CDR2 FYNNEI. This CDR3 contains 12 residues. The CDR3 sequence is CASRAGTATQYF. CDR3 nucleotides: TGTGCCAGCAGGGCCGGGACAGCTACGCAGTATTTT.

The chain recombines TRBV7-2 with TRBJ2-6; D gene uncertain. The germline CDR1 and CDR2 sequences are SGHTA and FQGNSA. The CDR3 has 15 amino acids. The V end lost 6 bases, the J end lost 0 bases, and 9 bases lay between the germline ends. DNA for the CDR3: TGTGCCAGCAGGTTACGGGTCTCTGGGGCCAACGTCCTGACTTTC. Its protein product is CASRLRVSGANVLTF.

This chain connects TRBV11-1 to TRBJ1-1; 7 bases align to TRBD1. This CDR3 has 13 amino acids. CDR1 is SGHAT, CDR2 FQDESV, per germline (reference sequence). The trim removed 3 bases at V and 3 bases at J, leaving 1 base unmatched. CDR3 DNA sequence: TGTGCCAGCAGCTTCGACAGGGACACTGAAGCTTTCTTT. Its protein is CASSFDRDTEAFF.

The genes are TRBV27 and TRBJ1-5; possibly TRBD1 for D (5 bases). CDR1 MNHEY and CDR2 SMNVEV come from the germline V gene (reference sequence). The V gene lost 2 bases and the J gene lost 4 bases, with 12 bases spanning the gap. The CDR3 consists of 15 residues. CDR3 loop: CASSLDPGGNQPQHF. The CDR3 nucleotides are TGTGCCAGCAGTTTAGATCCGGGGGGGAATCAGCCCCAGCATTTT.

The chain recombines TRBV20-1 with TRBJ2-1; the D gene is possibly TRBD2 (6 bases). Trimming left V 3 bases short and J 3 bases short, with 12 bases between. This CDR3 has 14 residues. Germline loops: CDR1 DFQATT, CDR2 SNEGSKA (reference sequence). CDR3 sequence reads: CSASSRGLYNEQFF. Here the CDR3 DNA reads TGCAGTGCTAGTTCGCGGGGACTCTACAATGAGCAGTTCTTC.

The V gene is TRBV5-4, the J gene TRBJ1-1, with 7 bases fitting TRBD1. This CDR3 comprises 15 residues. V lost 1 base, J lost 0 bases, and 3 bases stayed unmatched. The germline gives CDR1 SGHNT, CDR2 YYREEE (reference sequence). The CDR3 here is CASSLRDRLNTEAFF. The CDR3, as DNA: TGTGCCAGCAGCTTGAGGGACAGATTGAACACTGAAGCTTTCTTT.

CDR3 DNA sequence: TGCAGTGCTAGTGGGAGGCAGGGGGCAAATAATTCACCCCTCCACTTT. The encoded protein is CSASGRQGANNSPLHF. The V gene is TRBV20-1, the J gene TRBJ1-6, with 8 bases aligning to TRBD1. Trimming took 3 bases from V and 5 from J; bases not matched to a gene: 9. CDR1 is DFQATT, CDR2 SNEGSKA, per germline (reference sequence). The CDR3 length is 16 residues.

The rearrangement uses TRBV6-5 and TRBJ1-3; TRBD1 agrees at 9 bases. Germline V lookup: CDR1 MNHEY, CDR2 SVGAGI. The CDR3 has 16 residues. Trimming removed 0 bases from V and 2 bases from J; junction bases left unmatched: 2. The CDR3 region has the DNA TGTGCCAGCAGTTACTCCCACAGGGGGCCTGGAAACACCATATATTTT. Its protein is CASSYSHRGPGNTIYF.

The chain links TRBV2 to TRBJ2-7, with 10 bases matching TRBD1. V was pared by 7 bases and J by 6 bases, with 9 bases of the junction left unmatched. The length of the CDR3 is 14 residues. Germline CDR1 is SNHLY and CDR2 is FYNNEI. DNA of the CDR3: TGTGCCAGCACCCTAGCCCGACAGGGGGCCGAGCAGTACTTC. Its translation: CASTLARQGAEQYF.

This chain joins TRBV27 and TRBJ2-2; D might be TRBD2 (5 bases). Germline loops: CDR1 MNHEY, CDR2 SMNVEV (reference sequence). With 6 bases removed from V and 7 bases from J, the gap between germline ends came to 24 bases. The CDR3 covers 17 residues. The CDR3, as DNA: TGTGCCAGCAGCTCCACCTTCCGGGATCTTACGTTCGGGGAGCTGTTTTTT. Protein product: CASSSTFRDLTFGELFF.

V usage is TRBV10-1 and J usage is TRBJ2-4; TRBD1 aligns across 7 bases. Germline V lookup: CDR1 WNHNN, CDR2 SYGVQD (reference sequence). After removal of 2 bases from V and 2 bases from J, the junction contained 6 bases not matched to a gene. This CDR3 is 16 amino acids long. This CDR3 is CASSETGDLSKNIQYF. Here the CDR3 DNA reads TGCGCCAGCAGTGAGACAGGGGATCTATCCAAAAACATTCAGTACTTC.

The chain couples TRBV5-1 to TRBJ1-4; TRBD1 matches 12 bases. Germline CDR1 is SGHRS and CDR2 is YFSETQ. V lost 4 bases to trimming and J lost 8 bases; unmatched junction nucleotides: 3. The length of the CDR3 is 14 residues. CDR3 protein: CASSGGTGGEKLFF. The DNA of the CDR3 is TGCGCCAGCAGCGGCGGGACAGGGGGCGAAAAACTGTTTTTT. Based on the CDR3 plus reference TRBV5-1 and TRBJ1-4, the full variable domain is KAGVTQTPRYLIKTRGQQVTLSCSPISGHRSVSWYQQTPGQGLQFLFEYFSETQRNKGNFPGRFSGRQFSNSRSEMNVSTLELGDSALYLCASSGGTGGEKLFFGSGTQLSVL.

V and J are TRBV11-1 and TRBJ2-1; possible D gene TRBD1, 5 bases. The CDR3 runs 15 residues. CDR1 and CDR2 (germline): SGHAT, FQDESV (reference sequence). The germline V and J ends were trimmed by 1 base and 8 bases, with 15 bases remaining between them. CDR3 amino acids: CASSLDWGAGDEQFF. CDR3 coding DNA: TGTGCCAGCAGCTTAGACTGGGGCGCCGGCGATGAGCAGTTCTTC.

The chain combines TRBV23-1 with TRBJ2-3; D might be TRBD2 (5 bases). TRBV23-1 carries the ORF label, with uncertain function. The CDR3 consists of 16 residues. With 0 bases removed from V and 5 bases from J, the gap between germline ends came to 15 bases. CDR3 coding DNA: TGCGCCAGCAGTCAATCCCCGGGGTCGGTTAAAGATACGCAGTATTTT. Translation gives CASSQSPGSVKDTQYF.

This sequence joins TRBV5-4 and TRBJ2-7, with D tentatively TRBD1 (5 bases). The V and J ends lost 1 base and 6 bases respectively, with 11 bases between them. CDR1 SGHNT and CDR2 YYREEE come from the germline V gene (reference sequence). The CDR3 is made up of 13 amino acids. The CDR3 DNA is TGTGCCAGCAGCTTGCAGGGTTTGCGCGAGCAGTACTTC. It translates to CASSLQGLREQYF.

V and J are TRBV25-1 and TRBJ1-2, with D uncertain. The CDR3 extends over 14 amino acids. The V gene's germline CDR1 is MGHDK and CDR2 SYGVNS. The V gene lost 4 bases and the J gene lost 4 bases, with 13 bases spanning the gap. CDR3 bases: TGTGCCAGCAGTGGTGACGGGGAGGGCTATGGCTACACCTTC. This gives the protein CASSGDGEGYGYTF.

This sequence joins TRBV12-3 or TRBV12-4 and TRBJ2-7, with no clear D. With 2 bases removed from V and 3 bases from J, the gap between germline ends came to 8 bases. There are 13 residues in the CDR3. CDR3 loop: CASSLLAVYEQYF. The CDR3 DNA is TGTGCCAGCAGTTTATTGGCTGTCTACGAGCAGTACTTC.

This clone has just a few counts. The chain recombines TRBV5-4 with TRBJ1-5; D perhaps matches TRBD1 (6 bases). V was trimmed by 4 bases and J by 5 bases, leaving 10 bases between them. Germline CDR1 reads SGHNT; CDR2 reads YYREEE (reference sequence). This CDR3 has 13 amino acids. Written as DNA, the CDR3 is TGTGCCAGCAGCACGCAGGGGCATCAGCCCCAGCATTTT. It encodes CASSTQGHQPQHF.

Only a few counts were recorded for this clone. This sequence joins TRBV30 and TRBJ2-1; TRBD1 matches at 7 bases. The V gene end was trimmed by 3 bases and the J gene end by 6 bases; junction bases not matched to a gene: 5. The CDR3 sequence is 13 residues long. Germline V CDR1 and CDR2: GTSNPN, SVGIG (reference sequence). The CDR3: CAWSGQVANEQFF. The CDR3, as DNA: TGTGCCTGGAGCGGACAGGTGGCCAATGAGCAGTTCTTC.

This clone was observed a handful of times. The chain joins TRBV18 to TRBJ1-2; D is unclear. Deletions cut 3 bases from V and 8 bases from J, with 16 bases between. Germline V lookup: CDR1 KGHSH, CDR2 LQKENI. This CDR3 spans 14 amino acids. The CDR3 loop reads CASSPLNEGRGYTF. The DNA for the CDR3 is TGTGCCAGCTCACCTTTGAACGAGGGAAGAGGCTACACCTTC.

The CDR3 here is CASSSKSGSNEKLFF. CDR3 bases: TGTGCCAGCAGCTCAAAATCGGGGTCTAATGAAAAACTGTTTTTT. This chain uses TRBV13 with TRBJ1-4; D call uncertain. The CDR3 contains 15 residues. CDR1 is PRHDT and CDR2 is FYEKMQ in the germline V gene (reference sequence). V shed 4 bases and J shed 3 bases, with 12 bases lying between them. Full variable domain (remainder filled in from reference TRBV13 and TRBJ1-4): AAGVIQSPRHLIKEKRETATLKCYPIPRHDTVYWYQQGPGQDPQFLISFYEKMQSDKGSIPDRFSAQQFSDYHSELNMSSLELGDSALYFCASSSKSGSNEKLFFGSGTQLSVL.

This clone was counted once. This chain links TRBV25-1 with TRBJ1-2, with a weak D call TRBD1 (6 bases). From germline, CDR1 is MGHDK and CDR2 SYGVNS. The V and J ends lost 9 bases and 5 bases respectively, with 22 bases between them. The CDR3 totals 15 residues. CDR3 in amino acids: CASSTGYRSEYGYTF. The CDR3 DNA is TGTGCCAGTTCGACAGGTTATCGGTCGGAGTATGGCTACACCTTC.

V is TRBV6-5 and J is TRBJ2-7; 10 bases map to TRBD1. The CDR3 sequence is 12 residues long. The germline gives CDR1 MNHEY, CDR2 SVGAGI. The V gene end was trimmed by 7 bases and the J gene end by 5 bases; junction bases not matched to a gene: 2. CDR3 in amino acids: CASIGTGDEQYF. The CDR3 region has the DNA TGTGCCAGCATCGGGACAGGGGACGAGCAGTACTTC.

The chain couples TRBV7-8 to TRBJ1-1; D gene uncertain. The V gene lost 4 bases and the J gene lost 5 bases, with 14 bases spanning the gap. The germline gives CDR1 SGHVS, CDR2 FQNEAQ. CDR3 length: 14 residues. CDR3 DNA sequence: TGTGCCAGCAGCTCCACGGGTTTAGGAACTGAAGCTTTCTTT. Amino acid sequence: CASSSTGLGTEAFF.

This clone occurred once. The chain joins TRBV19 to TRBJ1-5; TRBD1 agrees at 7 bases. The CDR3 is made up of 15 amino acids. The junction had 3 bases not matched to a gene; V was cut back by 3 bases and J by 1 base. CDR1 is LNHDA, CDR2 SQIVND, per germline (reference sequence). The CDR3 DNA reads as TGTGCCAGTAGTATCGGACAGGCGAGCAATCAGCCCCAGCATTTT. This gives the protein CASSIGQASNQPQHF.

This chain joins TRBV5-5 and TRBJ1-2; maybe TRBD1 (5 bases). CDR3 length: 15 amino acids. The ends were cut back, 0 bases at V and 7 bases at J, with 16 bases in the middle. The V gene's germline CDR1 is SGHKS and CDR2 YYEKEE (reference sequence). CDR3 nucleotide sequence: TGTGCCAGCAGCTTGGTGTTACAGCCCAGGGCTGGCTACACCTTC. Its protein product is CASSLVLQPRAGYTF.